Sequencing of this TCR beta chain was carried out in a study of cytomegalovirus exposure and HLA in healthy donors. For the study at large: An early data release held tens of millions of unique TCRs from HLA-typed donors.

The CDR3 is 15 residues long. V dropped 6 bases and J dropped 3; count of bases not matched to a gene: 6. CDR1 and CDR2 (germline): SGHRS, YFSETQ. The PCR ran on 60 Vbeta and 13 Jbeta primers. Produced via immunoSEQ multiplex PCR; TCRdb's table is partial and in-frame only. This table holds about 140,000 clones, more than 75% found once. The receptor was isolated from a woman aged 18-29 years in good health and CMV-seropositive. The rearrangement uses TRBV5-1 and TRBJ1-5; 10 positions agree with TRBD1. Sequencing was carried out using PBMCs. CDR3 region: CASTEGTGVNQPQHF. The CDR3 coding sequence is TGCGCCAGCACTGAAGGGACAGGGGTCAATCAGCCCCAGCATTTT.